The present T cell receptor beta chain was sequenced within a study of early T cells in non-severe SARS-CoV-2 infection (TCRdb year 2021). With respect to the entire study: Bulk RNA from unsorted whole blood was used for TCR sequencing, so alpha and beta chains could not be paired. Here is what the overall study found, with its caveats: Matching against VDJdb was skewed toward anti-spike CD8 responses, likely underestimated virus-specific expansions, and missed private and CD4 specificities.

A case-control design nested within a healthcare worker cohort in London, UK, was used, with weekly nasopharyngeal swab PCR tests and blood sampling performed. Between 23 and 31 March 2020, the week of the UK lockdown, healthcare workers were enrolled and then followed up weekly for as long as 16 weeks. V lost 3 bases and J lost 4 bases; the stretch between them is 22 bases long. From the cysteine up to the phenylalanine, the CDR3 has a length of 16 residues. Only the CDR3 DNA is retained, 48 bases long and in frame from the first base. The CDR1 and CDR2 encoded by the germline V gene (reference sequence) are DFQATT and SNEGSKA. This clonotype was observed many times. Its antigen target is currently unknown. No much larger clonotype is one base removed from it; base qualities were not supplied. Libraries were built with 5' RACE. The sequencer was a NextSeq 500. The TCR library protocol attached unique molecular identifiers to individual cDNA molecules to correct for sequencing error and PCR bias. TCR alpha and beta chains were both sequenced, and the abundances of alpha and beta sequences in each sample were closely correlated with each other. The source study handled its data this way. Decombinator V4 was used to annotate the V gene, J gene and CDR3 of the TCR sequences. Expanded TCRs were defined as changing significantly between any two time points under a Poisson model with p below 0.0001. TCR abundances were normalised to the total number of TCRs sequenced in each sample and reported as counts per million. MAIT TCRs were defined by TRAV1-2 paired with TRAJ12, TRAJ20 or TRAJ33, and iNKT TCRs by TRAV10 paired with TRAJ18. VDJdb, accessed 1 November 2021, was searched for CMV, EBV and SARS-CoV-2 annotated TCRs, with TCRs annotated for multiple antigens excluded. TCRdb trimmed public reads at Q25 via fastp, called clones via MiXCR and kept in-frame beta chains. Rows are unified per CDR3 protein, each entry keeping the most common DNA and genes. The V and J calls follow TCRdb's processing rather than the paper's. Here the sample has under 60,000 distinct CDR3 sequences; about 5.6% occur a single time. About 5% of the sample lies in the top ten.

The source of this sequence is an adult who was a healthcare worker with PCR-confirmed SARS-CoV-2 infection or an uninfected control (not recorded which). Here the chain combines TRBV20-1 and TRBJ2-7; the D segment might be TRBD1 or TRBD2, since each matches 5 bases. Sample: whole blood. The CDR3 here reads CSARPKGRPLLYEQYF. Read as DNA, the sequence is TGCAGTGCTAGGCCTAAGGGGAGACCTTTACTATACGAGCAGTACTTC.